This T cell receptor (beta chain) was sequenced in a study of cytomegalovirus exposure and HLA in healthy donors (dated 2017 in TCRdb). Some background on the complete study: According to a later analysis, one platform produced both the roughly 120 validation repertoires and the 670 or so repertoires of the first cohort. The study aimed to test whether cataloging public T cell receptors could reveal signatures of past pathogen exposure. Along with the 666-subject first cohort, a separate validation cohort of around 120 different subjects was used. High-throughput TCR immunosequencing, statistical association of individual TCRs with disease status, and machine learning were combined to predict cytomegalovirus infection status. Results the study describes overall, beyond this receptor: A later analysis found that TCRs clustered in the first cohort also tended to co-occur in the roughly 120 validation repertoires, with 94% of cluster scores above 0. Most TCR sequences were observed very rarely across donors, whereas some public TCRs were present in many individuals. The authors suggested that the approach could potentially be generalized to other disease states and immunological phenotypes. A later analysis had no HLA typing for the validation cohort, so co-occurrence there was scored across all 120 or so repertoires. The study listed 164 TCR beta chains as associated with cytomegalovirus. In vitro tests confirmed that three of the cytomegalovirus-associated TCR beta chains recognize cytomegalovirus antigens. The classifier was reported to diagnose cytomegalovirus status with high specificity and sensitivity in both the original and validation cohorts.

The V and J ends are trimmed by 5 bases and 0 bases, leaving 20 bases between them. The CDR3 starts with the cysteine, ends with the phenylalanine, and has 19 residues. This entry keeps only the CDR3 DNA: 57 bases, framed from base 1. CDR1 and CDR2 are drawn from the germline V gene: LGHNA, YSLEER. Donors formed part of the validation cohort, which comprised fewer than 150 subjects and was distinct from the first cohort of 666 subjects. Receptors were amplified or captured by the immunoSEQ multiplex PCR assay. The authors processed their data as follows. A statistical classification framework was built to diagnose cytomegalovirus status from the catalog of TCR beta chain sequences. TCRdb holds this immuneACCESS table with in-frame rearrangements only. Some clones are missing; in checked studies, unresolved V genes explain under half, and the rest has no known cause. The V and J calls and clone size were taken over from that table, and D and trimming were inferred from the DNA. The sample yields more than 300,000 clones; more than 80% were counted once. Of the sample, 0.84% falls within the top ten clones.

On this clone: No cognate antigen has been identified for it. Base qualities are not recorded, but no much larger clone differs from it by a single base.

The rearranged segments are TRBV4-3 and TRBJ2-6; the best D guess is TRBD1, with 5 bases matching. The sequenced sample consisted of PBMCs. This receptor was identified in a woman younger than 30 in good health and CMV-seronegative. The CDR3 protein is CASSSLDTWYDSGANVLTF. The nucleotide sequence reads TGCGCCAGCAGCTCATTGGACACTTGGTACGACTCTGGGGCCAACGTCCTGACTTTC.